These 19 T cell receptor beta chains came from one sample sequenced in a study of Graves' ophthalmopathy and Graves' hyperthyroidism. RNA transcripts were the template, and TCR beta CDR3 regions were amplified from them. An opening RT-PCR round employed HTBI primers and preceded a second-round multiplex PCR. Each CDR3 protein gets one entry after TCRdb re-called the multiplex PCR reads with MiXCR. The sample includes roughly 410,000 distinct CDR3 sequences, just over 15% of them seen just once. Input material: peripheral blood. These receptors originate from a young woman with stable Graves' hyperthyroidism.

This clonotype was seen repeatedly, ten times or more. The chain couples TRBV9 to TRBJ1-2, with D possibly TRBD1 on 5 matching bases. This CDR3 has 16 residues. V was pared by 3 bases and J by 5 bases, with 20 bases between. Per the germline V gene, CDR1 is SGDLS and CDR2 is YYNGEE. The DNA for the CDR3 is TGTGCCAGCAGCGGAGGGGCCACCCAGAATCTATATGGCTACACCTTC. This gives the protein CASSGGATQNLYGYTF.

V and J are TRBV7-2 and TRBJ1-6; TRBD1 matches at 7 bases. The ends lost 3 bases at V and 4 bases at J; junction bases unmatched: 3. The CDR3 consists of 15 residues. From germline, CDR1 is SGHTA and CDR2 FQGNSA. The CDR3 reads CASSFGQAYNSPLHF. DNA for the CDR3: TGTGCCAGCAGCTTTGGACAGGCATATAATTCACCCCTCCACTTT.

This clonotype was recorded many times. The DNA for the CDR3 is TGTGCCAGCAGTATGACAGGGGAAGCTTTCTTT. Protein: CASSMTGEAFF. This chain uses TRBV12-3 or TRBV12-4 with TRBJ1-1; 7 bases are a match to TRBD1. V dropped 5 bases and J dropped 8; count of bases not matched to a gene: 2. CDR3 length: 11 residues.

V is TRBV29-1 and J is TRBJ1-1; D ambiguous. Germline-derived CDR1 and CDR2 are SQVTM and ANQGSEA. With 0 bases removed from V and 3 bases from J, the gap between germline ends came to 2 bases. This CDR3 is 11 amino acids long. The CDR3 DNA reads as TGCAGCGTTGAAGACCACACTGAAGCTTTCTTT. Amino acids: CSVEDHTEAFF.

Concerning this clonotype: This may be a read error, as it is one base from a much larger clone. V gene TRBV24-1 combines with J gene TRBJ1-1; no clear D. The CDR3 length is 14 residues. The germline gives CDR1 KGHDR, CDR2 SFDVKD. The CDR3 nucleotides read TGTGCCACCAGTGATCGAAAGCGGACGGATGAAGCTTGCTTT. Protein: CATSDRKRTDEACF.

The chain combines TRBV7-2 with TRBJ1-5; D remains unclear. CDR3 length: 15 amino acids. Trimming cost V 5 bases and J 4 bases, with 15 bases left between them. The germline V gene encodes CDR1 SGHTA and CDR2 FQGNSA. The CDR3 loop reads CASSVTMGLNQPQHF. Written as DNA, the CDR3 is TGTGCCAGCAGCGTTACGATGGGGTTAAATCAGCCCCAGCATTTT.

The table lists this clonotype with many counts. The chain is built from TRBV27 and TRBJ1-2; D gene uncertain. The CDR3 runs 13 residues. Deletions cut 1 base from V and 4 bases from J, with 7 bases between. The germline gives CDR1 MNHEY, CDR2 SMNVEV (reference sequence). CDR3 DNA: TGTGCCAGCAGTTTATTTCCCGGCTATGGCTACACCTTC. Residues: CASSLFPGYGYTF.

This chain uses TRBV20-1 with TRBJ2-3; D may be TRBD2 (6 bases). Germline CDR1 reads DFQATT; CDR2 reads SNEGSKA (reference sequence). This CDR3 region has 14 residues. Trimming left V 1 base short and J 3 bases short, with 11 bases between. The CDR3 DNA is TGCAGTGCTAGAGTTCTACTAGCTACAGATACGCAGTATTTT. It is translated as CSARVLLATDTQYF.

This clonotype was picked up many times. The chain combines TRBV5-6 with TRBJ2-7, with a tentative D call TRBD2 (6 bases). Germline CDR1 is SGHDT and CDR2 is YYEEEE. Trimming left V 4 bases short and J 7 bases short, with 12 bases between. CDR3 length: 12 amino acids. This CDR3 is CASSLWGVEQYF. DNA for the CDR3: TGTGCCAGCAGCCTCTGGGGGGTGGAGCAGTACTTC.

In nucleotides, the CDR3 is TGTGCCAGCAGACCACCGGACAGGGCAACTTCACCCCTCCACTTT. Protein product: CASRPPDRATSPLHF. The chain couples TRBV6-2 or TRBV6-3 to TRBJ1-6; TRBD1 agrees at 8 bases. The ends lost 6 bases at V and 9 bases at J; junction bases unmatched: 10. The CDR3 has 15 residues. The germline V gene has CDR1 MNHEY and CDR2 SVGEGT.

This clonotype appeared many times. J is TRBJ2-5 and V is TRBV12-3 or TRBV12-4; D unresolved. The germline V and J ends were trimmed by 5 bases and 11 bases, with 15 bases remaining between them. The CDR3 length is 12 residues. The CDR3 reads CASSIPTRAQYF. CDR3 sequence (DNA): TGTGCCAGCAGTATCCCGACTCGAGCTCAGTACTTC.

This chain links TRBV12-3 or TRBV12-4 with TRBJ1-2; D is perhaps TRBD1 (6 bases). Trimming took 4 bases from V and 8 from J, leaving 17 bases between them. This CDR3 is built from 14 residues. CDR3 sequence reads: CASSWAGGLLGYTF. DNA of the CDR3: TGTGCCAGCAGTTGGGCGGGGGGGCTGCTGGGCTACACCTTC.

This clonotype was detected ten times or more. The gene calls are TRBV4-1 and TRBJ2-5, with 7 bases identical to TRBD2. After removal of 1 base from V and 3 bases from J, the junction contained 5 bases not matched to a gene. CDR3 length: 15 residues. Per the germline V gene, CDR1 is MGHRA and CDR2 is YSYEKL. The DNA of the CDR3 is TGCGCCAGCAGCCAAGCTAGCGGCTTAGAAGAGACCCAGTACTTC. Translating it yields CASSQASGLEETQYF.

Many counts were recorded for this clonotype. The chain employs TRBV11-3 and TRBJ1-1; D is undetermined. Trimming removed 3 bases at V and 2 bases at J, with 10 bases between. Germline values: CDR1 SGHNT, CDR2 YENEEA. The CDR3 extends over 14 amino acids. The CDR3 region is CASSFFGRNTEAFF. The CDR3 DNA reads TGTGCCAGCAGCTTTTTTGGCCGTAACACTGAAGCTTTCTTT.

CDR3 nucleotides: TGTGCCAGCAGTACCCCTCCCTCTTCCGATGGCTACACCTTC. Encoded protein: CASSTPPSSDGYTF. This chain uses TRBV12-3 or TRBV12-4 with TRBJ1-2; D remains ambiguous. With 5 bases removed from V and 6 bases from J, the gap between germline ends came to 16 bases. This CDR3 has 14 amino acids.

This clonotype was counted many times. J is TRBJ1-5 and V is TRBV9, with no clear D. This CDR3 is built from 14 residues. CDR1 and CDR2 from the germline V gene are SGDLS and YYNGEE. V was trimmed by 0 bases and J by 6 bases, leaving 10 bases between them. This CDR3 reads CASSVVPGGQPQHF. Written as DNA, the CDR3 is TGTGCCAGCAGCGTAGTCCCCGGAGGTCAGCCCCAGCATTTT.

This clonotype was seen at least ten times. V usage is TRBV19 and J usage is TRBJ1-2, with 7 positions matching TRBD1. The CDR3 sequence is 11 residues long. J gave up 6 bases and V 8 bases, and 3 bases lay outside the gene matches. The germline V gene has CDR1 LNHDA and CDR2 SQIVND (reference sequence). The CDR3, as DNA: TGTGCCAGTCACCAGGGGGATGGCTACACCTTC. Translating gives CASHQGDGYTF.

This clonotype was counted at least ten times. The chain joins TRBV12-3 or TRBV12-4 to TRBJ1-5; maybe TRBD1 (5 bases). The CDR3 runs to 17 residues. The V end lost 6 bases, the J end lost 4 bases, and 22 bases lay between the germline ends. As DNA, the CDR3 is TGTGCCAGCAGCCTAGGGGCGGGGCTAGGGGTGAATCAGCCCCAGCATTTT. Translated, it gives CASSLGAGLGVNQPQHF.

This clonotype was counted many times. This chain connects TRBV5-5 to TRBJ1-5, with 8 bases that match TRBD1. V gave up 4 bases and J gave up 5 bases; unmatched junction bases: 11. Germline values: CDR1 SGHKS, CDR2 YYEKEE (reference sequence). This CDR3 spans 16 amino acids. As DNA, the CDR3 is TGTGCCAGCAGCAACCTGGACAGGGAAAGGCATCAGCCCCAGCATTTT. Translating it yields CASSNLDRERHQPQHF.